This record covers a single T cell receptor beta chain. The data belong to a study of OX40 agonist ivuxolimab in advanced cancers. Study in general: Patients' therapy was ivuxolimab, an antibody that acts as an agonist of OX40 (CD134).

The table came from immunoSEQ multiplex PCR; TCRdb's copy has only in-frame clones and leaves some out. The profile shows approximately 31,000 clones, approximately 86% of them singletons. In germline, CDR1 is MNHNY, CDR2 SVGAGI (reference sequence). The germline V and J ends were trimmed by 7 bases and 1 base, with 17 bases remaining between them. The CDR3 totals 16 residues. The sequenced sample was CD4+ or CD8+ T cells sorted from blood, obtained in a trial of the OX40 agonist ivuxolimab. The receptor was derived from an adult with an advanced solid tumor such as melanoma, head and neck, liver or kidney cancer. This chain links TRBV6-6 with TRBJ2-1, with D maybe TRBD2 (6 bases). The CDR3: CASISLAAVSYNEQFF. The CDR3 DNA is TGTGCCAGCATCTCCTTAGCGGCAGTTTCCTACAATGAGCAGTTCTTC.